The 20 T cell receptor beta chains given below trace back to one sample, sequenced in a study of blood T cell repertoires in COVID-19. Assay used: immunoSEQ multiplex PCR; TCRdb lists only in-frame clones, some missing. Of about 220,000 clones in the sample, around three quarters were seen once. Sequenced input: peripheral blood. These receptors were obtained from a woman in her 70s with acute or convalescent COVID-19.

This clone occurred a few times. The gene calls are TRBV24-1 and TRBJ2-7; 10 bases are a match to TRBD2. The CDR3 has 15 residues. In germline, CDR1 is KGHDR, CDR2 SFDVKD. V was clipped by 1 base and J by 7 bases; unmatched bases: 6. The CDR3 is CATSDLLAGPGEQYF. CDR3 nucleotides: TGTGCCACCAGTGATTTACTAGCGGGGCCGGGGGAGCAGTACTTC.

This chain connects TRBV11-2 to TRBJ2-7; 10 positions match TRBD2. The CDR3 runs 14 residues. The junction had 5 bases not matched to a gene; V was cut back by 5 bases and J by 4 bases. Germline V gene lookup returns CDR1 SGHAT and CDR2 FQNNGV. In DNA form, the CDR3 reads TGTGCCAGCAGCGTGAGTAGCGGGGGGTACGAGCAGTACTTC. Protein: CASSVSSGGYEQYF.

The CDR3 region has the DNA TGTGCCAGCAGTTACTCGGTGCAGGGGGCGCTTCAAGAGACCCAGTACTTC. Its protein product is CASSYSVQGALQETQYF. The chain carries TRBV6-2 or TRBV6-3 and TRBJ2-5, with 8 bases that match TRBD1. The V segment lost 0 bases and the J segment 2 bases; nucleotides outside the gene matches: 8. The CDR3 contains 17 residues. Germline V CDR1 and CDR2: MNHEY, SVGEGT.

The rearrangement links TRBV4-1 to TRBJ2-3; 8 bases fit TRBD2. J was trimmed by 4 bases and V by 1 base; bases with no gene match: 4. Germline CDR1 and CDR2: MGHRA and YSYEKL. This CDR3 comprises 15 residues. CDR3 in amino acids: CASSQGGGPPDTQYF. The DNA of the CDR3 is TGCGCCAGCAGCCAAGGCGGGGGGCCTCCAGATACGCAGTATTTT.

The chain combines TRBV6-1 with TRBJ1-2; 8 bases fit TRBD1. Germline lookup yields CDR1 MNHNS and CDR2 SASEGT. The CDR3 totals 15 residues. V trimming: 2 bases; J trimming: 4 bases; junction bases outside the gene matches: 6. CDR3 residues: CASSEHAGGAYGYTF. DNA of the CDR3: TGTGCCAGCAGTGAACACGCAGGGGGCGCCTATGGCTACACCTTC.

The rearrangement joins TRBV30 to TRBJ1-3; maybe TRBD1 (5 bases). CDR1 is GTSNPN, CDR2 SVGIG, per germline (reference sequence). V lost 5 bases, J lost 0 bases, and 11 bases lay in between. The CDR3 contains 14 residues. CDR3 residues: CAWGALYSGNTIYF. The CDR3 bases are TGTGCCTGGGGGGCCCTATACTCTGGAAACACCATATATTTT.

V usage is TRBV18 and J usage is TRBJ2-5; 8 positions match TRBD2. V lost 3 bases, J lost 5 bases, and 5 bases stayed unmatched. This CDR3 is 14 amino acids long. From germline, CDR1 is KGHSH and CDR2 LQKENI. CDR3 amino acids: CASSPAGGEETQYF. The CDR3 DNA follows: TGTGCCAGCTCACCGGCGGGGGGAGAGGAGACCCAGTACTTC.

The V gene is TRBV13, the J gene TRBJ2-1; D may be TRBD2 (5 bases). V lost 6 bases, J lost 9 bases, and 18 bases lay in between. Germline CDR1 PRHDT, CDR2 FYEKMQ (reference sequence). This CDR3 contains 14 residues. The CDR3 nucleotides read TGTGCCAGCAGTAGAAGAGACTATAATACTGAGCAGTTCTTC. Amino acid sequence: CASSRRDYNTEQFF.

On this clone: The same CDR3 can be traced to other DNA sequences in this sample. V usage is TRBV30 and J usage is TRBJ1-1; D unclear. V lost 5 bases to trimming and J lost 5 bases, with 9 bases between them. CDR3 length: 11 amino acids. CDR1 and CDR2 (germline): GTSNPN, SVGIG (reference sequence). CDR3 in DNA: TGTGCCTGGGCAGGTCGTACTGAAGCTTTCTTT. Translated, it gives CAWAGRTEAFF.

This clone occurred a few times. The rearrangement uses TRBV7-9 and TRBJ2-2, with D maybe TRBD1 (5 bases). The V gene lost 5 bases and the J gene lost 5 bases, with 9 bases spanning the gap. Germline assignment: CDR1 SEHNR and CDR2 FQNEAQ (reference sequence). This CDR3 spans 13 amino acids. DNA of the CDR3: TGTGCCAGCAGCCCTCCAGGGACCGGGGAGCTGTTTTTT. Amino acid sequence: CASSPPGTGELFF.

The chain couples TRBV10-2 to TRBJ2-1, with 11 bases identical to TRBD2. The CDR3 is 17 amino acids. Germline V gene sequence: CDR1 WSHSY, CDR2 SAAADI. V shed 5 bases, J shed 4 bases, and the junction held 10 bases outside the gene matches. The CDR3 protein is CASSHPVLAGVYNEQFF. DNA for the CDR3: TGCGCCAGCAGTCACCCTGTACTAGCGGGGGTATACAATGAGCAGTTCTTC.

This rearrangement joins TRBV6-5 to TRBJ1-5; no reliable D call. There are 13 residues in the CDR3. With 0 bases removed from V and 7 bases from J, the gap between germline ends came to 7 bases. CDR1 MNHEY and CDR2 SVGAGI come from the germline V gene. In nucleotides, the CDR3 is TGTGCCAGCAGTTACTCGGTAGCCCAGCCCCAGCATTTT. Translated: CASSYSVAQPQHF.

The V gene is TRBV9, the J gene TRBJ2-1; D is uncertain. V was clipped by 2 bases and J by 5 bases, with 14 bases between them. This CDR3 spans 15 amino acids. Germline V CDR1 and CDR2: SGDLS, YYNGEE. CDR3 residues: CASSVRSIRDNEQFF. For the CDR3, the DNA is TGTGCCAGCAGCGTTCGATCAATTCGAGACAATGAGCAGTTCTTC.

V and J are TRBV18 and TRBJ2-7; tentatively, D is TRBD1 (6 bases). Trimming removed 0 bases from V and 6 bases from J, with 12 bases in between. This CDR3 contains 14 residues. From germline, CDR1 is KGHSH and CDR2 LQKENI. The CDR3 region is CASSPPVEGGEQYF. CDR3 DNA sequence: TGTGCCAGCTCACCACCGGTGGAAGGGGGCGAGCAGTACTTC.

The J gene is TRBJ1-1, the V gene TRBV7-2; perhaps TRBD1 as D (5 bases). There are 13 residues in the CDR3. Germline lookup yields CDR1 SGHTA and CDR2 FQGNSA. V gave up 5 bases and J gave up 1 base, with 8 bases separating them. The CDR3 is CASSLGQNTEAFF. CDR3 coding DNA: TGTGCCAGCAGCCTCGGACAGAACACTGAAGCTTTCTTT.

This clone was seen once. The chain couples TRBV7-2 to TRBJ2-7; D is uncertain. The CDR3 extends over 13 amino acids. Germline V gene sequence: CDR1 SGHTA, CDR2 FQGNSA. Trimming took 5 bases from V and 3 from J, leaving 11 bases between them. In nucleotides, the CDR3 is TGTGCCAGCAGCGAGACTGGCAACTACGAGCAGTACTTC. Encoded protein: CASSETGNYEQYF.

The V gene is TRBV3-1 (or the pseudogene TRBV3-2), the J gene TRBJ2-1; 8 bases map to TRBD2. V was pared by 0 bases and J by 6 bases, with 7 bases of the junction left unmatched. The CDR3 covers 16 residues. Per germline, CDR1 LGHDT and CDR2 YNNKEL (reference sequence). The CDR3 DNA sequence: TGTGCCAGCAGCCAAGATTTTCGGGGGGGGAGCAATGAGCAGTTCTTC. Encoded protein: CASSQDFRGGSNEQFF.

The V call is TRBV18, the J call TRBJ1-2; D might be TRBD1 (5 bases). Trimming left V 3 bases short and J 1 base short, with 9 bases between. In germline, CDR1 is KGHSH, CDR2 LQKENI. The CDR3 has 14 residues. The CDR3 sequence is CASSPTDINYGYTF. The CDR3 DNA reads as TGTGCCAGCTCACCGACGGACATTAACTATGGCTACACCTTC.

The genes are TRBV5-1 and TRBJ2-3, with TRBD2 matching over 8 bases. Trimming at V came to 0 bases and at J to 5 bases, leaving 8 bases not matched to a gene. The CDR3 totals 16 residues. Germline V gene sequence: CDR1 SGHRS, CDR2 YFSETQ. The CDR3 bases are TGCGCCAGCAGCTTGGGGCCGGGGGGGCCACTAGATACGCAGTATTTT. This codes for CASSLGPGGPLDTQYF.

This rearrangement joins TRBV28 to TRBJ2-6, with a possible D match to TRBD1 (5 bases). The CDR3 has 14 amino acids. Trimming removed 7 bases at V and 2 bases at J, with 9 bases between. Germline CDR1 MDHEN, CDR2 SYDVKM. The CDR3 reads CASIQGAGANVLTF. In DNA, the CDR3 is TGTGCCAGCATCCAGGGTGCTGGGGCCAACGTCCTGACTTTC.